The rows below give T cell receptor beta chains drawn from one sample of a study of blood T cell repertoires in COVID-19. Generated by immunoSEQ multiplex PCR, the TCRdb table keeps only in-frame clones and is missing some. The sample gives hundreds of thousands of clones, 87% of which show up once; 2% to 2.5% is in the top ten. Material: peripheral blood. The receptors derive from an older woman with COVID-19, enrolled during active disease. Each CDR3 is given with its conserved first and last residue. Fields, in order: V gene, J gene, CDR3 length, CDR3 protein.

>TRBV28|TRBJ1-6|14
CASSSGGLNSPLHF
>TRBV4-1|TRBJ2-5|16
CASSQGLAGGGETQYF
>TRBV3-1/TRBV3-2|TRBJ2-7|14
CASSQEERGGEQYF
>TRBV4-2|TRBJ2-7|14
CASSQGQPSYEQYF
>TRBV19|TRBJ1-5|14
CASRGPNINQPQHF
>TRBV7-9|TRBJ2-7|13
CASSGRSTYEQYF
>TRBV3-1/TRBV3-2|TRBJ1-1|16
CASSQSPGAVNTEAFF
>TRBV25-1|TRBJ2-1|15
CASSEPTGPYNEQFF
>TRBV6-6|TRBJ2-5|17
CASRRLAGGRLQETQYF
>TRBV7-9|TRBJ2-7|14
CASSLGGDPYEQYF
>TRBV27|TRBJ1-4|15
CASSHNRATNEKLFF